This TCR beta chain came from a study of OX40 agonist ivuxolimab in advanced cancers. In the study overall: Ivuxolimab, which is an agonistic anti-OX40 (CD134) antibody, was administered to the patients. Checkpoint inhibitors had been given previously to around 38% of patients. The study, taken as a whole, reports: No determination was made of the antigen specificity of the expanded peripheral T cells.

To note about this clone: Its antigen is not identified.

Germline CDR1 is SGHAT and CDR2 is FQNNGV. V was cut by 0 bases and J by 3 bases, with 5 bases left in between. The CDR3 is 13 amino acids. Only in-frame clones appear in the TCRdb table, and some are missing; sequencing was by immunoSEQ multiplex PCR. The sample contains around 70,000 clones, around four fifths of which appear only once. Sequencing used CD4+ or CD8+ T cells sorted from blood, obtained in a trial of the OX40 agonist ivuxolimab. This chain links TRBV11-2 with TRBJ1-2; D is unclear. This receptor was identified in an adult with an advanced solid tumor such as melanoma, head and neck, liver or kidney cancer. The CDR3 here is CASSLELDYGYTF. In DNA, the CDR3 is TGTGCCAGCAGCTTAGAGTTGGACTATGGCTACACCTTC.